The next 23 T cell receptor beta chains were all read from a single sample in a study of T cells in Graves' hyperthyroidism and ophthalmopathy. What was amplified from RNA transcripts were TCR beta CDR3 regions. HTBI primers were the set used in a first-round RT-PCR of the TCR CDR3. TCRdb re-derived calls from the multiplex PCR reads in MiXCR, one entry per CDR3 protein. Of about 720,000 distinct CDR3 sequences in the sample, around a sixth were seen once. Sequencing was performed on blood. These receptors all come from a woman aged 45-65 years with Graves' hyperthyroidism that later progressed to Graves' ophthalmopathy.

In regard to this clonotype: An end of the junction differs from the germline gene, which may be a read error. The chain is built from TRBV12-5 and TRBJ1-5; maybe TRBD1 (6 bases). This CDR3 spans 18 amino acids. Germline values: CDR1 LGHNT, CDR2 FRNRAP. This CDR3 is CASGLDSYREENNEPQHF. CDR3 sequence (DNA): TGTGCTAGTGGACTCGACTCGTACAGGGAAGAAAACAATGAGCCCCAGCATTTT.

There are many counts of this clonotype. The chain joins TRBV3-1 to TRBJ1-1, with D uncertain. Germline V gene data show CDR1 as LGHDT and CDR2 as YNNKEL (reference sequence). V was cut by 2 bases and J by 1 base, with 14 bases left in between. The CDR3 loop spans 16 amino acids. The CDR3 DNA reads as TGTGCCAGCAGCCAAAACCCGCTCGGAGGGAACACTGAAGCTTTCTTT. It yields the protein CASSQNPLGGNTEAFF.

J is TRBJ2-3 and V is TRBV20-1, with 11 bases matching TRBD2. The junction had 20 bases not matched to a gene; V was cut back by 5 bases and J by 7 bases. CDR1 and CDR2 (germline): DFQATT, SNEGSKA (reference sequence). The CDR3 extends over 18 amino acids. CDR3 amino acids: CSAALQTIAGGGIHTQYF. The CDR3 coding sequence is TGCAGTGCTGCCCTTCAGACCATAGCGGGGGGGGGAATCCATACGCAGTATTTT.

The chain is built from TRBV29-1 and TRBJ1-1, with TRBD1 as a possible D gene (6 bases). V was cut by 6 bases and J by 1 base, with 9 bases left in between. Germline CDR1 SQVTM, CDR2 ANQGSEA. CDR3 length: 12 amino acids. DNA of the CDR3: TGCAGCGTAACAGGGAGGAACACTGAAGCTTTCTTT. It is translated as CSVTGRNTEAFF.

The genes are TRBV5-1 and TRBJ2-1; perhaps TRBD2 as D (6 bases). The germline V gene encodes CDR1 SGHRS and CDR2 YFSETQ. V was trimmed by 1 base and J by 7 bases, leaving 12 bases between them. This CDR3 contains 14 residues. CDR3 in amino acids: CASSLFTGENEQFF. As DNA, the CDR3 is TGCGCCAGCAGCTTGTTTACGGGGGAGAATGAGCAGTTCTTC.

This clonotype showed up many times. The V call is TRBV10-1, the J call TRBJ2-7; a possible D gene is TRBD1 (7 bases). Trimming took 0 bases from V and 2 from J, leaving 11 bases between them. This CDR3 is 15 amino acids long. The germline CDR1 and CDR2 sequences are WNHNN and SYGVQD (reference sequence). CDR3 bases: TGCGCCAGCAGTGAGTCGCGGGACAGCACCTACGAGCAGTACTTC. Translating gives CASSESRDSTYEQYF.

This clonotype showed up just a few times. The chain carries TRBV5-1 and TRBJ1-2; TRBD1 agrees at 7 bases. This CDR3 is 17 amino acids long. The germline gives CDR1 SGHRS, CDR2 YFSETQ. After removal of 5 bases from V and 4 bases from J, the junction contained 17 bases not matched to a gene. CDR3 protein: CASRAPEGTAFGYGYTF. CDR3 DNA sequence: TGCGCCAGCAGGGCCCCAGAAGGGACAGCCTTCGGCTATGGCTACACCTTC.

This clonotype was seen only a few times. This rearrangement joins TRBV19 to TRBJ1-3; D is unresolved. The CDR3 is 14 amino acids. Trimming stripped 5 bases from V and 2 bases from J, with 10 bases between. The germline gives CDR1 LNHDA, CDR2 SQIVND (reference sequence). The CDR3 here is CASSQRRTGNTIYF. The CDR3 bases are TGTGCCAGTAGTCAGAGGAGAACTGGAAACACCATATATTTT. Supplemented by reference TRBV19 and TRBJ1-3, the full variable domain reads DGGITQSPKYLFRKEGQNVTLSCEQNLNHDAMYWYRQDPGQGLRLIYYSQIVNDFQKGDIAEGYSVSREKKESFPLTVTSAQKNPTAFYLCASSQRRTGNTIYFGEGSWLTVV.

The chain is built from TRBV7-8 and TRBJ2-7; no clear D. This CDR3 has 12 amino acids. Germline V gene lookup returns CDR1 SGHVS and CDR2 FQNEAQ. V lost 0 bases and J 6 bases, leaving 6 bases between the germline ends. The CDR3 sequence: CASSLAWSEQYF. CDR3 DNA: TGTGCCAGCAGCTTAGCGTGGTCCGAGCAGTACTTC.

Ten or more counts support this clonotype. The chain joins TRBV5-1 to TRBJ1-1; TRBD1 matches at 8 bases. This CDR3 is built from 15 residues. The germline V gene has CDR1 SGHRS and CDR2 YFSETQ. Trimming at V came to 3 bases and at J to 1 base, leaving 5 bases not matched to a gene. The CDR3: CASSSTQGGNTEAFF. CDR3 bases: TGCGCCAGCAGCTCAACACAGGGGGGGAACACTGAAGCTTTCTTT.

This clonotype was picked up a small number of times. The J gene is TRBJ2-2, the V gene TRBV6-2 or TRBV6-3; TRBD1 aligns across 7 bases. Germline CDR1 and CDR2: MNHEY and SVGEGT. V lost 5 bases and J lost 1; bases outside the gene matches: 4. The CDR3 totals 15 residues. The CDR3, as DNA: TGTGCCAGCAGTGGTAGACAGGGGAACACCGGGGAGCTGTTTTTT. Its translation is CASSGRQGNTGELFF.

This clonotype was seen ten or more times. The CDR3 loop reads CASSFRDTHTIYF. The CDR3, as DNA: TGTGCCAGCAGTTTCCGGGACACCCACACCATATATTTT. The gene calls are TRBV12-3 or TRBV12-4 and TRBJ1-3, with a weak D call TRBD1 (6 bases). Trimming removed 3 bases from V and 8 bases from J, with 11 bases in between. This CDR3 has 13 amino acids.

Ten or more counts support this clonotype. J is TRBJ2-1 and V is TRBV3-1, with 12 nucleotides matching TRBD2. This CDR3 contains 18 residues. The germline gives CDR1 LGHDT, CDR2 YNNKEL (reference sequence). Losses at the gene ends were 4 bases for V and 6 bases for J; bases not matched to a gene: 13. CDR3 DNA: TGTGCCAGCAGCCCTCGTCCTAGCGGGGGGGGTTTCCCCAATGAGCAGTTCTTC. It is translated as CASSPRPSGGGFPNEQFF.

This clonotype was picked up a small number of times. The gene calls are TRBV7-9 and TRBJ2-1; no reliable D call. V was trimmed by 4 bases and J by 1 base, leaving 20 bases between them. There are 18 residues in the CDR3. CDR1 is SEHNR, CDR2 FQNEAQ, per germline (reference sequence). Here the CDR3 reads CASSSTYLGGWSYNEQFF. DNA of the CDR3: TGTGCCAGCAGCTCTACCTACCTCGGTGGTTGGTCCTACAATGAGCAGTTCTTC.

This clonotype was observed a few times. The chain joins TRBV20-1 to TRBJ1-4; D not resolved. Per the germline V gene, CDR1 is DFQATT and CDR2 is SNEGSKA (reference sequence). V was clipped by 1 base and J by 4 bases, with 16 bases between them. This CDR3 is built from 16 residues. The CDR3 sequence: CSARALGISNNEKLFF. The CDR3 bases are TGCAGTGCTAGAGCGCTCGGAATCAGTAATAATGAAAAACTGTTTTTT.

This clonotype has at least ten counts. This sequence joins TRBV18 and TRBJ2-7, with 11 positions matching TRBD1. Germline CDR1 reads KGHSH; CDR2 reads LQKENI. The CDR3 is 17 amino acids. V lost 3 bases to trimming and J lost 3 bases; unmatched junction nucleotides: 10. The CDR3 loop reads CASSPPHPGQGDYEQYF. CDR3 coding DNA: TGTGCCAGCTCACCTCCTCACCCGGGACAGGGGGACTACGAGCAGTACTTC.

This clonotype was seen a few times. The chain uses TRBV4-2 and TRBJ2-7; D ambiguous. The CDR3 has 13 amino acids. V was shortened by 3 bases and J by 0 bases, with 6 bases between the two germline ends. Germline V gives CDR1 LGHNA, CDR2 YNFKEQ. CDR3 amino acids: CASSHAGSYEQYF. In DNA, the CDR3 is TGTGCCAGCAGCCACGCTGGCTCCTACGAGCAGTACTTC.

This clonotype was counted many times. The V and J genes are TRBV7-2 and TRBJ2-5; unclear D gene. Trimming pared 0 bases from V and 12 bases from J, leaving 17 bases between. The CDR3 has 14 residues. Germline CDR1 reads SGHTA; CDR2 reads FQGNSA. DNA for the CDR3: TGTGCCAGCAGCTTAGCAAACGATGGCCACCCGGAGTACTTC. Protein sequence: CASSLANDGHPEYF.

The V and J genes are TRBV12-3 or TRBV12-4 and TRBJ2-3, with 12 bases lining up with TRBD2. The CDR3 runs 16 residues. V trimming: 6 bases; J trimming: 0 bases; junction bases outside the gene matches: 4. The DNA of the CDR3 is TGTGCCAGCAGCCAGACTAGCGGGGGTAGCACAGATACGCAGTATTTT. It encodes CASSQTSGGSTDTQYF.

Many counts were recorded for this clonotype. This chain joins TRBV20-1 and TRBJ1-1; D uncertain. The CDR3 extends over 16 amino acids. Germline V gene lookup returns CDR1 DFQATT and CDR2 SNEGSKA (reference sequence). Trimming took off 0 bases at V and 0 bases at J, with 14 bases between the two ends. This CDR3 is CSAREERPFMNTEAFF. CDR3 coding DNA: TGCAGTGCTAGAGAGGAGCGGCCGTTCATGAACACTGAAGCTTTCTTT.

The gene calls are TRBV6-5 and TRBJ2-7; D unresolved. The CDR3 loop spans 16 amino acids. V was cut by 8 bases and J by 3 bases, with 23 bases left in between. Looked up from germline, CDR1 is MNHEY and CDR2 is SVGAGI. Here the CDR3 reads CASGSALATTLYEQYF. The CDR3 bases are TGTGCCAGCGGTTCTGCTCTCGCGACGACCCTCTACGAGCAGTACTTC.

This clonotype was observed a few times. V usage is TRBV20-1 and J usage is TRBJ2-1; possible D gene TRBD2, 5 bases. This CDR3 region has 15 residues. V was cut by 1 base and J by 3 bases, with 13 bases left in between. Germline lookup yields CDR1 DFQATT and CDR2 SNEGSKA (reference sequence). DNA of the CDR3: TGCAGTGCTAGAGTCCCCCGGGATGTCTACAATGAGCAGTTCTTC. This encodes CSARVPRDVYNEQFF.

There are many counts of this clonotype. The chain recombines TRBV7-9 with TRBJ2-1; unclear D gene. Germline values: CDR1 SEHNR, CDR2 FQNEAQ (reference sequence). This CDR3 is built from 15 residues. V shed 8 bases and J shed 0 bases, with 14 bases lying between them. The CDR3 spells CASLLGYSSYNEQFF. In DNA, the CDR3 is TGTGCCAGCCTTCTAGGTTATAGCTCCTACAATGAGCAGTTCTTC.